The present entry profiles one T cell receptor (beta chain) with its context. Its antigen is not known. The donors, nominally healthy at sampling, likely had unrecorded immune exposures. Primers: 60 Vbeta forward and 13 Jbeta reverse. Here immunoSEQ multiplex PCR was the method, and the copy in TCRdb shows in-frame clones only, minus some. The table records some 130,000 clones, approximately 80% of them present only once. The sample originates from a study of cytomegalovirus exposure and HLA in healthy donors. For the study at large: Within an early data release were tens of millions of unique TCRs drawn from HLA-typed donors.

In germline, CDR1 is SGHNT, CDR2 YENEEA. The J segment lost 1 base and the V segment lost 11 bases, leaving 2 bases of the junction unmatched. This CDR3 contains 12 residues. Study-wide points: Immune exposure data for these donors was limited to CMV serostatus. Overall, approximately 150 TCR beta chains were annotated as cytomegalovirus-associated.

Sample: PBMCs. The source of this sequence is a man in his thirties or forties in good health and CMV-seronegative. The chain is built from TRBV11-3 and TRBJ1-1; 9 nucleotides agree with TRBD1. DNA of the CDR3: TGTGCCGGGGGACAGGGGAACACTGAAGCTTTCTTT. It codes for CAGGQGNTEAFF.